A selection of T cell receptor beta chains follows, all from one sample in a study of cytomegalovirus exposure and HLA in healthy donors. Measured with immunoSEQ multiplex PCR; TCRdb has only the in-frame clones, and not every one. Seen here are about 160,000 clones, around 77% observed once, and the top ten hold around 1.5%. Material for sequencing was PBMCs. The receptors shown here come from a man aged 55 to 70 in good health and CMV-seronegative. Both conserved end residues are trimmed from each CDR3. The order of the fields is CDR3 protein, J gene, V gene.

AWTKRGRGTEAF	TRBJ1-1	TRBV30
ASSYSPGLAGHNEQF	TRBJ2-1	TRBV11-2
ASSLARLASRDEQF	TRBJ2-1	TRBV7-9
ASRGGTGDYSPLH	TRBJ1-6	TRBV9
ASSLLQNTGELF	TRBJ2-2	TRBV5-1
SAGLAEQY	TRBJ2-3	TRBV20-1
ASSQGPLAAYEQY	TRBJ2-7	TRBV4-1
ASSDPGFLGNTIY	TRBJ1-3	TRBV7-2
ASSPSGDTQY	TRBJ2-3	TRBV18
ASSFVRQGPEKLF	TRBJ1-4	TRBV5-8
SSSSGDRDGSYEQY	TRBJ2-7	TRBV7-9
ASSVEAGDSGGDTQY	TRBJ2-3	TRBV9
ASSTTGLAGGTGELF	TRBJ2-2	TRBV18
ASSLASDIYYEQY	TRBJ2-7	TRBV5-1
ASSVGSGLVVEQY	TRBJ2-7	TRBV9
ASRTGTSGSYEQY	TRBJ2-7	TRBV6-1
ASSLFEGATYEQY	TRBJ2-7	TRBV7-6
SVARLAGSYEQY	TRBJ2-7	TRBV29-1
ASSQVGPGGPWETQY	TRBJ2-5	TRBV4-2
ATSGGSAGQETQY	TRBJ2-5	TRBV15
ASSTTGFYEQY	TRBJ2-7	TRBV5-1
AWKGGLAGGKDTQY	TRBJ2-3	TRBV30
ASSAWDREGETQY	TRBJ2-5	TRBV9
ASSLLGGSYNEQF	TRBJ2-1	TRBV27
ASSFENVDTQY	TRBJ2-3	TRBV11-2
ASSQLGEAYGYT	TRBJ1-2	TRBV4-2
AISDRGSQETQY	TRBJ2-5	TRBV10-3
ASSAWGGVGYGYT	TRBJ1-2	TRBV9
ASSVDTGGPYVEQF	TRBJ2-1	TRBV9
ASSLRGQGYDEQF	TRBJ2-1	TRBV5-1
ASSIGRRGNQPQH	TRBJ1-5	TRBV19
SSSSRGSGNTIY	TRBJ1-3	TRBV7-9
ASSLGSQNIQY	TRBJ2-4	TRBV19
ASSLDLLAGGLNEQF	TRBJ2-1	TRBV2
ASSLQAPPQH	TRBJ1-5	TRBV7-9
ASSFGLARYGEQF	TRBJ2-1	TRBV7-8
AIRGQGGETQY	TRBJ2-5	TRBV10-3
ASSLTLTGSTGELF	TRBJ2-2	TRBV5-1
ASSPRTGSLGTGELF	TRBJ2-2	TRBV11-2